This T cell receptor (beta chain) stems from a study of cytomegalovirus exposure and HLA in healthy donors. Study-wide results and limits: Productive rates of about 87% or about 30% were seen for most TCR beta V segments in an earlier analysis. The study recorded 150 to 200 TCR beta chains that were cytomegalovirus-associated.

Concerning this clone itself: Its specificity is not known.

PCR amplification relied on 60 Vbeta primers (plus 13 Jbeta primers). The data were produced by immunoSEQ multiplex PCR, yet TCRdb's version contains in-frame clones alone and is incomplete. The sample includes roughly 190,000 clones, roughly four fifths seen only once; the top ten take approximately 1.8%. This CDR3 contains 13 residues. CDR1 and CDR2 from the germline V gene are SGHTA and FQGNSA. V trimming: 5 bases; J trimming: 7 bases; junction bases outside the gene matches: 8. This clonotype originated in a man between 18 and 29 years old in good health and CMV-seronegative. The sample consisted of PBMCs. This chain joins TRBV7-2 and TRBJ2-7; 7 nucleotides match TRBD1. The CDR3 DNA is TGTGCCAGCAGCGCCGACAGGGTCGGGGAGCAGTACTTC. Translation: CASSADRVGEQYF.